These 25 T cell receptor beta chains came from one sample sequenced in a study of beta chain features in type 1 diabetes. Notes on the study in general: Type 1 diabetes patients showed a moderate but significant shortening of TCRB CDR3s in all four CD4+ subsets.

Expressed TCRB transcripts were sequenced after all isolated RNA was converted to cDNA. Only in-frame clones appear in the TCRdb table, and some are missing; sequencing was by immunoSEQ multiplex PCR. Of 500,000 to 800,000 clones in the sample, about an eighth were seen once. For these receptors, no antigen is known. The sequencing sample was made of naive CD4+ T cells from blood. The receptors were gathered from a man between 25 and 39 years old with type 1 diabetes.

The chain couples TRBV7-8 to TRBJ1-5; D may be TRBD1 (6 bases). Per the germline V gene, CDR1 is SGHVS and CDR2 is FQNEAQ. The CDR3 covers 17 residues. Trimming took 5 bases from V and 4 from J, leaving 21 bases between them. Here the CDR3 DNA reads TGTGCCAGCAGCGCACGTTGGGGGGCCGGGGAAAATCAGCCCCAGCATTTT. Protein: CASSARWGAGENQPQHF.

The sample holds a few counts of this clone. V gene TRBV10-3 combines with J gene TRBJ1-6; 9 nucleotides align to TRBD1. The CDR3 runs 13 residues. CDR1 and CDR2 (germline): ENHRY, SYGVKD. With 10 bases clipped from V and 6 bases from J, the junction kept 4 bases outside the gene matches. CDR3 loop: CATVDRGNSPLHF. The CDR3 DNA follows: TGTGCCACTGTGGACAGGGGTAATTCACCCCTCCACTTT.

Only a few counts were recorded for this clone. This sequence joins TRBV7-9 and TRBJ1-2; D not certain. V was pared by 4 bases and J by 4 bases, with 10 bases between. The CDR3 loop spans 13 amino acids. Per germline, CDR1 SEHNR and CDR2 FQNEAQ (reference sequence). CDR3 DNA: TGTGCCAGCAGCTCAACGGGATCCTATGGCTACACCTTC. It encodes CASSSTGSYGYTF.

The rearrangement uses TRBV28 and TRBJ1-4; TRBD1 might be the D (5 bases). The CDR3 totals 17 residues. The germline V gene has CDR1 MDHEN and CDR2 SYDVKM. Between the trimmed V and J ends, which lost 2 bases and 0 bases, there was a span of 13 bases. The CDR3 DNA sequence: TGTGCCAGCAGTTTAAGGGAGTGGGGACCAACTAATGAAAAACTGTTTTTT. This translates into CASSLREWGPTNEKLFF.

This sequence joins TRBV7-8 and TRBJ1-5; possibly TRBD1 for D (5 bases). CDR3 length: 15 amino acids. From germline, CDR1 is SGHVS and CDR2 FQNEAQ. V was trimmed by 3 bases and J by 2 bases, leaving 11 bases between them. CDR3 loop: CASSFGQGGNQPQHF. Written as DNA, the CDR3 is TGTGCCAGCAGCTTCGGCCAGGGAGGCAATCAGCCCCAGCATTTT.

This clone was detected only a few times. CDR3 in amino acids: CASSVSQDTQYF. The CDR3 DNA sequence: TGTGCCAGCAGCGTAAGCCAGGATACGCAGTATTTT. This chain connects TRBV9 to TRBJ2-3; D not certain. Trimming removed 1 base at V and 6 bases at J, with 6 bases between. Per germline, CDR1 SGDLS and CDR2 YYNGEE. The CDR3 consists of 12 residues.

This clone was counted a few times. V usage is TRBV7-2 and J usage is TRBJ2-7; 8 positions agree with TRBD2. The germline gives CDR1 SGHTA, CDR2 FQGNSA. Unmatched junction bases numbered 10, after V lost 1 base and J lost 5 bases. The CDR3 totals 16 residues. CDR3 amino acids: CASSLVSHGGGNEQYF. The CDR3 DNA follows: TGTGCCAGCAGCTTAGTCTCCCATGGCGGGGGGAACGAGCAGTACTTC.

This clone turned up a few times. The chain recombines TRBV7-8 with TRBJ2-7, with a possible D match to TRBD1 (6 bases). The germline V gene encodes CDR1 SGHVS and CDR2 FQNEAQ. Trimming took off 5 bases at V and 6 bases at J, with 8 bases between the two ends. The CDR3 is 11 residues long. As DNA, the CDR3 is TGTGCCAGCAGCCCACAGGGCGAGCAGTACTTC. This gives the protein CASSPQGEQYF.

The chain combines TRBV11-2 with TRBJ2-7, with 8 bases aligning to TRBD2. CDR3 length equals 15 residues. Per the germline V gene, CDR1 is SGHAT and CDR2 is FQNNGV. The V and J ends lost 5 bases and 4 bases, in that order; junction bases with no gene match: 10. The CDR3 loop is CASSRTSGLGYEQYF. The CDR3, as DNA: TGTGCCAGCAGCCGTACTAGCGGCCTTGGATACGAGCAGTACTTC.

This clone is a singleton in its sample. The J gene is TRBJ1-2, the V gene TRBV7-2; D gene ambiguous. This CDR3 has 15 amino acids. The germline V gene has CDR1 SGHTA and CDR2 FQGNSA. V lost 4 bases to trimming and J lost 0 bases, with 12 bases between them. The CDR3 DNA is TGTGCCAGCAGCTCACAGACGGAAACTAACTATGGCTACACCTTC. Amino acid sequence: CASSSQTETNYGYTF.

This rearrangement joins TRBV6-5 to TRBJ2-1; 7 bases are a match to TRBD2. Germline loops: CDR1 MNHEY, CDR2 SVGAGI. The CDR3 is made up of 12 amino acids. Losses at the gene ends were 11 bases for V and 5 bases for J; bases not matched to a gene: 6. The CDR3 nucleotides are TGTGCCGTAGGGACTACCAACAATGAGCAGTTCTTC. Amino acid sequence: CAVGTTNNEQFF.

In its sample, this clone was seen a few times. The chain joins TRBV6-6 to TRBJ1-4; the match to TRBD1 covers 8 bases. Germline V gives CDR1 MNHNY, CDR2 SVGAGI (reference sequence). V was pared by 3 bases and J by 8 bases, with 5 bases of the junction left unmatched. This CDR3 is built from 14 residues. The DNA of the CDR3 is TGTGCCAGCAGTTATCAGGGGGCTACGGAAAAACTGTTTTTT. This gives the protein CASSYQGATEKLFF.

In this sample, this clone turned up a few times. The chain employs TRBV6-5 and TRBJ1-2; 8 nucleotides agree with TRBD1. Germline CDR1 reads MNHEY; CDR2 reads SVGAGI. The junction had 4 bases not matched to a gene; V was cut back by 7 bases and J by 6 bases. The CDR3 is 12 amino acids. CDR3 nucleotides: TGTGCCAGCACCCGACAGGGGAATGGCTACACCTTC. It yields the protein CASTRQGNGYTF.

The chain joins TRBV18 to TRBJ1-1; TRBD1 aligns across 7 bases. Germline V CDR1 and CDR2: KGHSH, LQKENI. This CDR3 region has 15 residues. V shed 3 bases, J shed 1 base, and the junction held 5 bases outside the gene matches. The CDR3 reads CASSPVTGRNTEAFF. In DNA, the CDR3 is TGTGCCAGCTCACCGGTGACAGGGAGGAACACTGAAGCTTTCTTT.

This clone was counted between two and nine times. This chain uses TRBV10-3 with TRBJ2-2; TRBD2 is a possible D gene (6 bases). V lost 6 bases and J lost 0, with 8 bases in between. The CDR3 has 14 residues. Germline CDR1 and CDR2: ENHRY and SYGVKD. Here the CDR3 DNA reads TGTGCCATCAGAGGGACTTCGAACACCGGGGAGCTGTTTTTT. Protein product: CAIRGTSNTGELFF.

In this sample, this clone turned up a few times. This chain joins TRBV10-3 and TRBJ1-5; D might be TRBD1 (6 bases). The germline V and J ends were trimmed by 4 bases and 6 bases, with 10 bases remaining between them. The CDR3 extends over 13 amino acids. The germline gives CDR1 ENHRY, CDR2 SYGVKD. The CDR3 DNA reads TGTGCCATCAGTGGGACAGAAACTCAGCCCCAGCATTTT. Amino acid sequence: CAISGTETQPQHF.

The chain uses TRBV27 and TRBJ2-5; tentative D call: TRBD1 (5 bases). Germline assignment: CDR1 MNHEY and CDR2 SMNVEV (reference sequence). This CDR3 contains 14 residues. Trimming left V 6 bases short and J 1 base short, with 12 bases between. CDR3 amino acids: CASRELDTQETQYF. CDR3 nucleotide sequence: TGTGCCAGCAGAGAATTGGACACCCAAGAGACCCAGTACTTC.

This clone was observed a few times. CDR3 region: CASSVGKSGNQPQHF. As DNA, the CDR3 is TGTGCCAGCAGCGTAGGGAAATCGGGCAATCAGCCCCAGCATTTT. V gene TRBV9 combines with J gene TRBJ1-5; D unclear. Germline CDR1 is SGDLS and CDR2 is YYNGEE. This CDR3 is built from 15 residues. V was cut by 0 bases and J by 2 bases, with 9 bases left in between.

The chain uses TRBV6-6 and TRBJ2-1; TRBD2 matches at 7 bases. The CDR3 is 15 amino acids. Germline trimming cut 3 bases from V and 3 bases from J; bases unmatched to any gene: 5. Germline assignment: CDR1 MNHNY and CDR2 SVGAGI (reference sequence). The CDR3 region has the DNA TGTGCCAGCAGTTATGGAGGGAGGGTCTACAATGAGCAGTTCTTC. Protein product: CASSYGGRVYNEQFF.

This clone was observed a handful of times. The V call is TRBV5-1, the J call TRBJ2-3, with TRBD2 identical over 8 bases. This CDR3 spans 15 amino acids. In germline, CDR1 is SGHRS, CDR2 YFSETQ. With V trimmed by 0 bases and J by 4 bases, 4 bases remained unmatched. Written as DNA, the CDR3 is TGCGCCAGCAGCTTGGCCCCGGGGGGGGCAGATACGCAGTATTTT. Its protein product is CASSLAPGGADTQYF.

This clone was seen more than once but under ten times. J is TRBJ1-2 and V is TRBV9; 7 nucleotides line up with TRBD1. The CDR3 extends over 15 amino acids. Germline V gene data show CDR1 as SGDLS and CDR2 as YYNGEE. V lost 0 bases, J lost 7 bases, and 9 bases stayed unmatched. The CDR3 sequence is CASSVGGRGFGGYTF. CDR3 bases: TGTGCCAGCAGCGTAGGTGGCAGGGGGTTTGGTGGCTACACCTTC.

This clone was recorded a few times. The gene calls are TRBV5-6 and TRBJ1-6, with a tentative D call TRBD1 (6 bases). The CDR3 consists of 15 residues. Germline values: CDR1 SGHDT, CDR2 YYEEEE. The V end was cut by 0 bases, the J end by 4 bases, with 8 bases between. CDR3 in DNA: TGTGCCAGCAGCTTGGAGACAGGTTATAATTCACCCCTCCACTTT. It translates to CASSLETGYNSPLHF.

This clone was counted only a few times. The chain joins TRBV10-3 to TRBJ2-7, with 13 bases identical to TRBD2. The CDR3 covers 13 residues. Germline CDR1 is ENHRY and CDR2 is SYGVKD. V was pared by 7 bases and J by 7 bases, with 4 bases of the junction left unmatched. The DNA of the CDR3 is TGTGCCATCACCACGGGACTAGCGGGGGAGCAGTACTTC. Protein sequence: CAITTGLAGEQYF.

The chain has TRBV28 and TRBJ2-5; 10 bases agree with TRBD1. Germline assignment: CDR1 MDHEN and CDR2 SYDVKM. J was trimmed by 4 bases and V by 6 bases; bases with no gene match: 2. The CDR3 loop spans 13 amino acids. CDR3 DNA: TGTGCCAGCAGGACAGGGGGCTTAGAGACCCAGTACTTC. Translated, it gives CASRTGGLETQYF. The full variable domain, in which reference TRBV28 and TRBJ2-5 provide the parts outside the CDR3, is DVKVTQSSRYLVKRTGEKVFLECVQDMDHENMFWYRQDPGLGLRLIYFSYDVKMKEKGDIPEGYSVSREKKERFSLILESASTNQTSMYLCASRTGGLETQYFGPGTRLLVL.

This clone is a singleton in its sample. The chain joins TRBV4-3 to TRBJ2-3; 11 bases line up with TRBD2. Germline V CDR1 and CDR2: LGHNA, YSLEER. The CDR3 is made up of 17 amino acids. The trim removed 3 bases at V and 2 bases at J, leaving 7 bases unmatched. The CDR3 sequence is CASSQARLAGNTDTQYF. In DNA form, the CDR3 reads TGCGCCAGCAGCCAGGCTAGACTAGCGGGGAACACAGATACGCAGTATTTT.